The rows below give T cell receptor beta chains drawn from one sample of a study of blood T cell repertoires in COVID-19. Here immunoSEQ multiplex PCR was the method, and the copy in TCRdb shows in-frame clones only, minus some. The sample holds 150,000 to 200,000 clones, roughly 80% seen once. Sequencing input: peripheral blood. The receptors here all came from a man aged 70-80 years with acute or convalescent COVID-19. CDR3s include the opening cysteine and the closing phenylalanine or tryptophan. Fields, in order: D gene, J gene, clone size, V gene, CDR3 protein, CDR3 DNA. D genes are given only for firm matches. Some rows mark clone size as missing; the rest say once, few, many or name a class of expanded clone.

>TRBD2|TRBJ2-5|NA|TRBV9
CASSRTTSGTGTQYF
TGTGCCAGCAGCCGAACGACTAGCGGCACGGGGACCCAGTACTTC
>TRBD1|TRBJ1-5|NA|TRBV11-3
CASSRDPNRGSNQPQHF
TGTGCCAGCAGCCGAGATCCGAACAGGGGAAGCAATCAGCCCCAGCATTTT
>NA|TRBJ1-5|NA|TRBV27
CASSKQGNQPQHF
TGTGCCAGCAGCAAACAGGGAAATCAGCCCCAGCATTTT
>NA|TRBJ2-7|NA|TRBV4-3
CASSQDFFGSDPAEYEQYF
TGCGCCAGCAGCCAAGATTTCTTCGGTAGCGACCCCGCCGAATACGAGCAGTACTTC
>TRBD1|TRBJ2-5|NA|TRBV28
CASSSPGGEERETQYF
TGTGCCAGCAGTAGCCCAGGGGGCGAAGAGCGAGAGACCCAGTACTTC
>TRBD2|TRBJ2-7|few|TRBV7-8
CASSAGLAGTYEQYF
TGTGCCAGCAGCGCGGGACTAGCGGGCACCTACGAGCAGTACTTC
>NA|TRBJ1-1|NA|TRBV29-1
CSARTETEAFF
TGCAGCGCCAGGACAGAGACTGAAGCTTTCTTT
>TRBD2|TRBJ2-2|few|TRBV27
CASLAGATGELFF
TGTGCCAGTCTAGCGGGAGCGACCGGGGAGCTGTTTTTT
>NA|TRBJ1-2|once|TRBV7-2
CASSSNLQGALYGYTF
TGTGCCAGCAGCTCGAATTTACAGGGCGCTCTCTATGGCTACACCTTC
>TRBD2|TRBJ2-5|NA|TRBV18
CASSQGGGETQYF
TGTGCCAGCTCACAGGGCGGGGGAGAGACCCAGTACTTC
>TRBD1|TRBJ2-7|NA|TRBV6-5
CASRSTGGPSYEQYF
TGTGCCAGCAGATCAACAGGGGGTCCATCCTACGAGCAGTACTTC
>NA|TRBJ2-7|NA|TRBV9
CASSVDSGLDEQYF
TGTGCCAGCAGCGTAGATTCAGGGCTCGACGAGCAGTACTTC
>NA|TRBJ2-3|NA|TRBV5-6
CASSLAGADTQYF
TGTGCCAGCAGCTTGGCAGGGGCAGATACGCAGTATTTT
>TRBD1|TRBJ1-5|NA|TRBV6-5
CASSATGGGSQPQHF
TGTGCCAGCAGCGCAACAGGGGGCGGGAGTCAGCCCCAGCATTTT
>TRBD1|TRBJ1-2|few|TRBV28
CASSYPGTGHYGYTF
TGTGCCAGCAGTTACCCCGGGACAGGCCACTATGGCTACACCTTC
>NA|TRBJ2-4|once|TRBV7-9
CASSLWGPRAINIQYF
TGTGCCAGCAGCTTATGGGGCCCCAGGGCTATCAACATTCAGTACTTC
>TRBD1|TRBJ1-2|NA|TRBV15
CATSRDYARTGDLLNYGYTF
TGTGCCACCAGCAGAGATTACGCTAGGACAGGGGACCTCCTTAACTATGGCTACACCTTC
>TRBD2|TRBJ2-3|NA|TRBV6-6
CASCSSGRAGVDTQYF
TGTGCCAGCTGTAGTAGCGGGAGGGCCGGTGTAGATACGCAGTATTTT
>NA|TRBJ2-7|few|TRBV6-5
CASRPHIGGGSEQYF
TGTGCCAGCAGGCCTCATATAGGGGGGGGATCCGAGCAGTACTTC